This TCR beta chain emerged from a study of T-cell reconstitution after alpha-beta-depleted transplantation in children. Study findings and constraints: It was reported that alpha-beta T cells came from several hundred expanded graft clones (about two months after transplant). It was surviving recipient T cells and thymic progenitors that gave some patients high TCRbeta diversity at day 60. T-cell counts and diversity at one year post-transplant came mainly from newly produced T cells.

A word on this clonotype: Its antigen is not identified.

The CDR3 is made up of 16 amino acids. In germline, CDR1 is DFQATT, CDR2 SNEGSKA (reference sequence). Losses at the gene ends were 1 base for V and 3 bases for J; bases not matched to a gene: 9. Unique molecular identifiers were built into the TCRbeta library. TCRdb analysed the PCR reads with MiXCR anew, one entry per CDR3 protein. The data contain about a million distinct CDR3 sequences, about 30% of them seen just once; the ten biggest clones take up about 28%. The TCR originated in a boy younger than two who had a stem cell transplant for SCID, so the T cells may come from the graft donor. V is TRBV20-1 and J is TRBJ2-7; 10 positions agree with TRBD1. Sequencing was performed on PBMCs, mostly from graft donor cells, taken 360 days after TCRalphabeta/CD19-depleted stem cell transplant. For the CDR3, the DNA is TGCAGTGCTAGAGTCTTCCGGGACAGGGGTTTCTACGAGCAGTACTTC. This gives the protein CSARVFRDRGFYEQYF.